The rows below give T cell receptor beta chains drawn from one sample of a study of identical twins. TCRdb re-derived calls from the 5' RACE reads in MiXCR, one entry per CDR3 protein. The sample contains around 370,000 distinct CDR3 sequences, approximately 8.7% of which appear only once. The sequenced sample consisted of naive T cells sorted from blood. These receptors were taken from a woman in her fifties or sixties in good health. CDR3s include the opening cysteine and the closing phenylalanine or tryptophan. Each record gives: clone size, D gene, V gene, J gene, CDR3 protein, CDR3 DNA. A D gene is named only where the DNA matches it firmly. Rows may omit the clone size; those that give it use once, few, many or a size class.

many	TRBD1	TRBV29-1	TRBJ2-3	CSLSGGDRGTDTQYF	TGCAGTCTCTCGGGTGGGGACAGGGGTACAGATACGCAGTATTTT
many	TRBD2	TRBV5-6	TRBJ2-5	CASSLVASGRVQQETQYF	TGTGCCAGCAGCTTGGTGGCTAGCGGGAGAGTCCAGCAAGAGACCCAGTACTTC
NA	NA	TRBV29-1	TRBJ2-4	CSVAPRGGKNIQYF	TGCAGCGTTGCCCCCCGAGGGGGAAAAAACATTCAGTACTTC
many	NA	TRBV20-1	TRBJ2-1	CSASAGTSYNEQFF	TGCAGTGCCAGCGCGGGCACCTCCTACAATGAGCAGTTCTTC
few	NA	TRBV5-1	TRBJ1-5	CASSTLGGNQPQHF	TGCGCCAGCAGCACGCTGGGGGGCAATCAGCCCCAGCATTTT
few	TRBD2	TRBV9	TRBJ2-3	CASSPSLGAGGLKSTDTQYF	TGTGCCAGCAGCCCAAGCCTAGGGGCGGGAGGCCTTAAGAGCACAGATACGCAGTATTTT
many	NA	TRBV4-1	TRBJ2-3	CASSPSDSTDTQYF	TGCGCCAGCAGCCCATCGGACAGCACAGATACGCAGTATTTT
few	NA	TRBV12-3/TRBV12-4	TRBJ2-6	CASSFAGSGANVLTF	TGTGCCAGCAGTTTCGCGGGGTCTGGGGCCAACGTCCTGACTTTC
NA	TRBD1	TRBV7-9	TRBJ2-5	CAGTGEETQYF	TGTGCCGGAACAGGGGAAGAGACCCAGTACTTC
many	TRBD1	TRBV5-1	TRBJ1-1	CASSIGQGRNTEAFF	TGCGCCAGCAGCATTGGACAGGGGCGGAACACTGAAGCTTTCTTT
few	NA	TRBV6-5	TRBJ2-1	CASIGGNEQFF	TGTGCCAGCATTGGGGGCAATGAGCAGTTCTTC